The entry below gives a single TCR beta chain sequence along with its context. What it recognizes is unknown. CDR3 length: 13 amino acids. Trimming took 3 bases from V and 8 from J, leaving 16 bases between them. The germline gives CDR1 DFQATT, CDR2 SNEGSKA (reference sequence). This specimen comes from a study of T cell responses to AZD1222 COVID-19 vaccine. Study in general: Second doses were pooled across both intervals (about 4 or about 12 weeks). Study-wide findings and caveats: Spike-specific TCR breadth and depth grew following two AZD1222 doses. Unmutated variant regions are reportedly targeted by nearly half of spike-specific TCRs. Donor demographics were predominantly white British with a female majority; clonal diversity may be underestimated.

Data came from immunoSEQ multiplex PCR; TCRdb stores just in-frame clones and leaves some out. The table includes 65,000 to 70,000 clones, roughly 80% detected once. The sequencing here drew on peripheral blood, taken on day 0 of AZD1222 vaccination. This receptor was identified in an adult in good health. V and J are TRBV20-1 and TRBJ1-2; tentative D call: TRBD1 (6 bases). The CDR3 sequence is CSASRQGMPGYTF. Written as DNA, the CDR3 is TGCAGTGCTAGTCGGCAGGGGATGCCGGGCTACACCTTC.